This TCR beta chain comes out of a study of cytomegalovirus exposure and HLA in healthy donors. Study observations and caveats: It was 150 to 200 TCR beta chains that were listed as cytomegalovirus-associated.

This CDR3 has 14 amino acids. The V gene end was trimmed by 7 bases and the J gene end by 6 bases; junction bases not matched to a gene: 8. CDR1 MNHNS and CDR2 SASEGT come from the germline V gene. Vbeta (60) and Jbeta (13) primers were used in the PCR. Data came from immunoSEQ multiplex PCR; TCRdb stores just in-frame clones and leaves some out. The sample consists of 100,000 to 120,000 clones, 60% to 85% of them appearing once. Concerning this clone: Its matching antigen is unknown.

V usage is TRBV6-1 and J usage is TRBJ2-7, with 11 nucleotides matching TRBD2. The receptor was derived from a woman aged 40 to 50 in good health and CMV-seropositive. Sequencing input: PBMCs. DNA of the CDR3: TGTGCCAGCATGTTGGGACTAGCGGCCCTCGAGCAGTACTTC. Its translation: CASMLGLAALEQYF.